Sequencing of this T cell receptor (beta chain) was carried out in a study of OX40 agonist ivuxolimab in advanced cancers. Exclusion applied to patients with autoimmune disease history or systemic immunosuppression. Comment on this clone: Its antigen is undetermined.

The V and J ends lost 5 bases and 2 bases respectively, with 13 bases between them. Germline V gene data show CDR1 as LNHDA and CDR2 as SQIVND (reference sequence). This CDR3 comprises 15 residues. The repertoire was sequenced with immunoSEQ multiplex PCR; TCRdb's copy has only in-frame clones and lacks some. The table shows 25,000 to 30,000 clones, with approximately 88% occurring only once. General observations from the study: Within 6 weeks, CD4+ and CD8+ blood T cells expanded clonally at 0.1 to 3.0 mg/kg. On average, CD8+ T cells had more expanded clones than CD4+.

The receptor's source is an adult with an advanced solid tumor such as melanoma, head and neck, liver or kidney cancer. The sequences come from CD4+ or CD8+ T cells sorted from blood, collected in a trial of the OX40 agonist ivuxolimab. V is TRBV19 and J is TRBJ1-3; D is possibly TRBD1 (5 bases). CDR3 residues: CASSWAGRAGNTIYF. The CDR3, as DNA: TGTGCCAGTAGTTGGGCAGGGAGGGCTGGAAACACCATATATTTT.